Reported below is one TCR beta chain. In the source study's methods: Amplified reference gene primers provided the basis for estimating nucleated cell counts. Repertoires were generated with immunoSEQ multiplex PCR, while TCRdb's copy carries only in-frame clones and drops some. V, J and clone size reflect that table, while D and trimming were determined from the DNA. The data hold approximately 81,000 clones, with about four fifths observed a single time. This entry belongs to a study of blood T cell repertoires in COVID-19. Trimming at V came to 5 bases and at J to 6 bases, leaving 7 bases not matched to a gene. CDR1 and CDR2 from the germline V gene are SGHTA and FQGNSA. The CDR3 consists of 16 residues.

The sequencing input was peripheral blood. The clonotype was recovered from a human donor in a cohort sampled during active COVID-19. V is TRBV7-2 and J is TRBJ2-7; 16 nucleotides match TRBD2. The CDR3: CASSLTGLAGGREQYF. CDR3 DNA: TGTGCCAGCAGCCTTACGGGACTAGCGGGGGGGCGCGAGCAGTACTTC.